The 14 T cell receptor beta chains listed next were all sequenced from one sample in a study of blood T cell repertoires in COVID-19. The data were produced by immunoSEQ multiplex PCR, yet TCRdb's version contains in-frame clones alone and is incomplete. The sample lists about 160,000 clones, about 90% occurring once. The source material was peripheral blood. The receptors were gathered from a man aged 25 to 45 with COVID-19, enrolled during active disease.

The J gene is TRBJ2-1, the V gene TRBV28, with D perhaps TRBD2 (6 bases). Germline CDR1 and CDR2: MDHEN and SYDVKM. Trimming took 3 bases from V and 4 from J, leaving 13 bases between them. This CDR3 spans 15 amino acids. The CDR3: CASSLIGGAYNEQFF. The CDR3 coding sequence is TGTGCCAGCAGTTTGATCGGCGGGGCTTACAATGAGCAGTTCTTC.

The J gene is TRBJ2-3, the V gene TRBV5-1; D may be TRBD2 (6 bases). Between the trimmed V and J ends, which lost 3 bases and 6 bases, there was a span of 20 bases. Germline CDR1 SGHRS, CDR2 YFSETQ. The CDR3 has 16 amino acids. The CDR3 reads CASSSGPGGGTDTQYF. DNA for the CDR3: TGCGCCAGCAGCTCTGGCCCCGGTGGAGGGACCGATACGCAGTATTTT.

CDR3 coding DNA: TGTGCCAGCAGCGTAAGGACTAGCGGGGGGCCGGGAGATACGCAGTATTTT. It is translated as CASSVRTSGGPGDTQYF. V and J are TRBV9 and TRBJ2-3, with 14 positions matching TRBD2. This CDR3 is 17 amino acids long. Trimming took 1 base from V and 5 from J; bases not matched to a gene: 6. In germline, CDR1 is SGDLS, CDR2 YYNGEE.

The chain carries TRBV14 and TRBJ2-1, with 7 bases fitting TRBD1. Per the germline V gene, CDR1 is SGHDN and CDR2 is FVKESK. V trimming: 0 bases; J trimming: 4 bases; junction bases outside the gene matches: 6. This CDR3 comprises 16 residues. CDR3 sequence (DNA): TGTGCCAGCAGCCAAGACAGAGACAGGGTGTACAATGAGCAGTTCTTC. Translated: CASSQDRDRVYNEQFF.

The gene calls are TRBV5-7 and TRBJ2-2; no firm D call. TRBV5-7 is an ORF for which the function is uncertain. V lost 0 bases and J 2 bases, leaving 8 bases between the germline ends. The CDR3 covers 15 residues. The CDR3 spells CASSLGVPNTGELFF. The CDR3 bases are TGTGCCAGCAGCTTGGGAGTTCCTAACACCGGGGAGCTGTTTTTT.

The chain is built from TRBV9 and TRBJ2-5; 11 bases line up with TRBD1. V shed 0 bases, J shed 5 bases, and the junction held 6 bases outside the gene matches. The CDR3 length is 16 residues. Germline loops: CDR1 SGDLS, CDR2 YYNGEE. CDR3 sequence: CASSVGTGGSPETQYF. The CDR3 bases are TGTGCCAGCAGCGTAGGGACAGGGGGCTCCCCCGAGACCCAGTACTTC.

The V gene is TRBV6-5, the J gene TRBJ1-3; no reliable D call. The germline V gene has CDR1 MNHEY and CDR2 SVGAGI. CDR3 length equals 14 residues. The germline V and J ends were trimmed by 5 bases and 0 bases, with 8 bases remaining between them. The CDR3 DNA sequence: TGTGCCAGCAGTCGGCGGAGCTCTGGAAACACCATATATTTT. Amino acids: CASSRRSSGNTIYF.

The CDR3: CASSLVTSGREDTQYF. CDR3 bases: TGTGCCAGCAGCTTGGTTACTAGCGGGAGGGAAGATACGCAGTATTTT. The gene calls are TRBV11-1 and TRBJ2-3; 13 nucleotides align to TRBD2. With 3 bases clipped from V and 5 bases from J, the junction kept 5 bases outside the gene matches. Per the germline V gene, CDR1 is SGHAT and CDR2 is FQDESV (reference sequence). This CDR3 comprises 16 residues.

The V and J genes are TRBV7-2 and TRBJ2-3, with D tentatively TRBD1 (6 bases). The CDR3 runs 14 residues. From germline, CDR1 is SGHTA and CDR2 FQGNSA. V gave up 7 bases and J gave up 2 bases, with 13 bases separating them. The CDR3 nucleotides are TGTGCCAGCACCCCGACAGGTTACACAGATACGCAGTATTTT. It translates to CASTPTGYTDTQYF. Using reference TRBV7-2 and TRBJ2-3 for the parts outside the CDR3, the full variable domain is GAGVSQSPSNKVTEKGKDVELRCDPISGHTALYWYRQSLGQGLEFLIYFQGNSAPDKSGLPSDRFSAERTGGSVSTLTIQRTQQEDSAVYLCASTPTGYTDTQYFGPGTRLTVL.

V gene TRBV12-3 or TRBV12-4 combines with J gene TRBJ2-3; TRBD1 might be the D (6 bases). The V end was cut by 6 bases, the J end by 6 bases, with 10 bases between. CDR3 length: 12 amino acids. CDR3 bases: TGTGCCAGCAGCTACAGGGTCGATACGCAGTATTTT. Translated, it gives CASSYRVDTQYF.

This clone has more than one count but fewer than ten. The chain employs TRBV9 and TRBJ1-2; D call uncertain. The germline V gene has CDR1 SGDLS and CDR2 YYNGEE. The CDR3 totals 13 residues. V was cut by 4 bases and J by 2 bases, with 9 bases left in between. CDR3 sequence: CASSPDGNYGYTF. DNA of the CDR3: TGTGCCAGCAGCCCCGACGGGAACTATGGCTACACCTTC.

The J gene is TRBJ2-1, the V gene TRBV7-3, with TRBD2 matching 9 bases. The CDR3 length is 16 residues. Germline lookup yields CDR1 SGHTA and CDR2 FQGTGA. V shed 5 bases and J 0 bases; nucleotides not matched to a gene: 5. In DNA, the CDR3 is TGTGCCAGCAGCAAGACTAGCGGAGGCTCCTACAATGAGCAGTTCTTC. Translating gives CASSKTSGGSYNEQFF.

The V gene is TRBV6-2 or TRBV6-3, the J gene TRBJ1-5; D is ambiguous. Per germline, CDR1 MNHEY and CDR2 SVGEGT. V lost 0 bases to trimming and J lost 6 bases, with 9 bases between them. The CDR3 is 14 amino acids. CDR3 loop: CASSYSTEFQPQHF. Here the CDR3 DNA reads TGTGCCAGCAGTTACTCGACTGAATTTCAGCCCCAGCATTTT.

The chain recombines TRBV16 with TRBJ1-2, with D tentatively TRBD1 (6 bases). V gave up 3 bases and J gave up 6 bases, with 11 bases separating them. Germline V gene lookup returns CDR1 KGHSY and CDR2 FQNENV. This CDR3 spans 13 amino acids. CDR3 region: CASSHTHRDGYTF. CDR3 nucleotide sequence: TGTGCCAGCAGCCACACCCACAGGGATGGCTACACCTTC.